The 4 T cell receptor beta chains listed next were all sequenced from one sample in a study of T-cell memory formation after mild COVID-19. TCRdb itself ran the 5' RACE reads through MiXCR, one entry per CDR3 protein. The data show around 120,000 distinct CDR3 sequences, about 17% seen once. The sequenced sample was PBMCs or a T cell subset sorted from them (not recorded which). The receptors stem from an adult woman who had mild COVID-19 (a few samples of this study predate the infection). Cell type and time point are not known.

This clonotype was seen a handful of times. The V gene is TRBV29-1, the J gene TRBJ1-1; 8 nucleotides agree with TRBD1. V was clipped by 6 bases and J by 3 bases; unmatched bases: 6. This CDR3 spans 13 amino acids. Germline V gene lookup returns CDR1 SQVTM and CDR2 ANQGSEA. DNA of the CDR3: TGCAGCGTGAGTACAGGGGGGGACACTGAAGCTTTCTTT. Translated: CSVSTGGDTEAFF.

This clonotype appeared a few times. The chain's CDR3 is CASSPGRLTGPKNIQYF. The CDR3 DNA follows: TGTGCCAGCAGCCCCGGGCGGTTAACAGGACCCAAAAACATTCAGTACTTC. V is TRBV3-1 and J is TRBJ2-4; a weak D match, TRBD1 (5 bases). The CDR3 length is 17 residues. From germline, CDR1 is LGHDT and CDR2 YNNKEL (reference sequence). The V end was cut by 4 bases, the J end by 2 bases, with 18 bases between.

The gene calls are TRBV7-2 and TRBJ2-2, with TRBD2 matching 9 bases. There are 15 residues in the CDR3. Per the germline V gene, CDR1 is SGHTA and CDR2 is FQGNSA. Trimming at V came to 3 bases and at J to 4 bases, leaving 3 bases not matched to a gene. The CDR3 DNA is TGTGCCAGCAGCTTCGCGGGAGGGGTCACCGGGGAGCTGTTTTTT. Residues: CASSFAGGVTGELFF.

In this sample, this clonotype turned up a few times. The rearrangement uses TRBV10-3 and TRBJ1-1; D perhaps matches TRBD1 (5 bases). The CDR3 consists of 12 residues. V lost 4 bases, J lost 7 bases, and 10 bases lay in between. Germline V gene lookup returns CDR1 ENHRY and CDR2 SYGVKD. The CDR3 loop is CAISAMGVEAFF. The CDR3 bases are TGTGCCATCAGTGCTATGGGGGTTGAAGCTTTCTTT.